This T cell receptor (beta chain) was sequenced during a study of blood T cells in healthy people across ages. Germline values: CDR1 LGHNA, CDR2 YSLEER. This CDR3 has 15 amino acids. V was cut by 4 bases and J by 4 bases, with 13 bases left in between. Details on this clonotype: What it binds is unknown.

Study-level points and caveats: Estimated diversity, derived from one million T cells, was regarded as an underestimate. Unknown donor CMV status possibly confounded expanded clonotype changes.

Together with a sample-barcoded 5' primer, a J-beta primer mix was included in a second PCR lasting roughly 6 to 12 cycles. Via MiXCR, TCRdb re-called the 5' RACE reads, giving one row per CDR3 protein. The profile shows around 700,000 distinct CDR3 sequences, 25% of them singletons. The sample also formed part of further work on T cells of mothers and their children.

The V gene is TRBV4-3, the J gene TRBJ1-4; the D is unclear. The sequencing sample was made of blood. The receptor was derived from a boy aged 5-17 years in good health. The CDR3 protein is CASSRDRGNNEKLFF. As DNA, the CDR3 is TGCGCCAGCAGCCGCGATCGGGGTAATAATGAAAAACTGTTTTTT.